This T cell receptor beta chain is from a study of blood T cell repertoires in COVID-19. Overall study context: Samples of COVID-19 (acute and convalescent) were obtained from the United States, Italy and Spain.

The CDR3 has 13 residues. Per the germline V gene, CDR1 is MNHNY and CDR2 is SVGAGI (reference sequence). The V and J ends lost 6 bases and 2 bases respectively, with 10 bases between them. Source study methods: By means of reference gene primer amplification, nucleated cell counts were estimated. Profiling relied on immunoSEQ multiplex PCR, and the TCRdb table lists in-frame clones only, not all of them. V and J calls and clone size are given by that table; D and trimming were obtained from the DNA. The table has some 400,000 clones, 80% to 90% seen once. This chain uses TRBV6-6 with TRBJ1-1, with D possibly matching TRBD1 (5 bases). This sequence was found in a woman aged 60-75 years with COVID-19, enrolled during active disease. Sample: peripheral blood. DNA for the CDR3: TGTGCCAGCAGCCTCAGGGTAAACACTGAAGCTTTCTTT. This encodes CASSLRVNTEAFF.